This T cell receptor beta chain was captured in a study of T-cell reconstitution after alpha-beta-depleted transplantation in children (dated by TCRdb to the mid-2010s). About the investigation overall: Using TCR repertoire profiling, the study followed T-cell immune reconstitution in a quantitative way in children after TCRalphabeta/CD19-depleted allogeneic hematopoietic cell transplantation.

The library was obtained by PCR. TCRdb names Illumina HiSeq 2500 as the instrument used. TCR library preparation used molecular barcoding, with unique molecular identifiers applied to normalize quantification of the TCRbeta repertoire. TCRdb applied fastp at Q25 and MiXCR to the public reads, then kept only in-frame beta chains. Each entry is one CDR3 protein sequence, shown with its most common DNA and genes. Within this sample are approximately 400,000 distinct CDR3 sequences, with about 11% of them counted one time only. The top ten clones comprise 4.5% to 7% of the sample. Only a few counts were recorded for this clonotype. No cognate antigen has been identified for it. No per-base quality is available; no much larger clone lies one base away. Sequencing used PBMCs from the stem cell graft donor, obtained from the stem cell graft. The receptor was isolated from a human donor who donated a stem cell graft to a child with acute myeloid leukemia.

The CDR3: CASSAGGGGNEQFF. DNA sequence: TGCGCCAGCAGCGCGGGGGGAGGGGGGAATGAGCAGTTCTTC. The chain couples TRBV5-1 to TRBJ2-1, with TRBD2 identical over 8 junction bases. Per the germline V gene, SGHRS is the CDR1 and YFSETQ is the CDR2. Reading from cysteine to phenylalanine, the CDR3 counts 14 amino acids. The DNA shown is the 42-base CDR3, in frame from base 1. Compared with germline, V lacks 4 bases and J lacks 7 bases; bases without a gene match: 7.